The 24 T cell receptor beta chains in this list originate from one sample, sequenced in a study of shared clonotypes between healthy human individuals. This table comes from immunoSEQ multiplex PCR, and its TCRdb copy is limited to in-frame clones, with some not included. This table holds about 2 million clones, approximately 95% found once. What was sequenced was naive CD4+ T cells sorted from blood. Sample subset: CD45RA+ positively selected. These receptors were obtained from a man aged 18 to 30 in good health.

The chain recombines TRBV6-6 with TRBJ2-7, with TRBD2 matching 13 bases. J gave up 6 bases and V 5 bases, and 7 bases lay outside the gene matches. Germline values: CDR1 MNHNY, CDR2 SVGAGI (reference sequence). This CDR3 has 15 residues. The DNA for the CDR3 is TGTGCCAGCAGTACACTAGCGGGAGGGCCATCCGAGCAGTACTTC. This translates into CASSTLAGGPSEQYF.

The rearrangement uses TRBV30 and TRBJ2-5; TRBD1 matches 7 bases. CDR3 length equals 17 residues. With V trimmed by 6 bases and J by 3 bases, 19 bases remained unmatched. The germline CDR1 and CDR2 sequences are GTSNPN and SVGIG (reference sequence). Here the CDR3 reads CACSGQSWGRGKETQYF. The CDR3 nucleotides are TGTGCCTGCTCGGGACAGTCCTGGGGAAGGGGTAAAGAGACCCAGTACTTC.

The rearrangement uses TRBV19 and TRBJ2-7; D gene unclear. CDR1 LNHDA and CDR2 SQIVND come from the germline V gene (reference sequence). V was shortened by 7 bases and J by 2 bases, with 9 bases between the two germline ends. The CDR3 spans 12 residues. CDR3 bases: TGTGCCAGTATGACCGCGGCCTACGAGCAGTACTTC. Amino acid sequence: CASMTAAYEQYF.

This chain links TRBV6-1 with TRBJ1-2; D is perhaps TRBD1 (6 bases). This CDR3 contains 14 residues. Trimming took off 1 base at V and 3 bases at J, with 9 bases between the two ends. The germline gives CDR1 MNHNS, CDR2 SASEGT. The CDR3 DNA is TGTGCCAGCAGTGAAGGAGGGGGTGACTATGGCTACACCTTC. This sequence encodes CASSEGGGDYGYTF.

This rearrangement joins TRBV4-1 to TRBJ2-1, with 11 bases identical to TRBD2. Germline CDR1 MGHRA, CDR2 YSYEKL. The CDR3 spans 17 residues. V was clipped by 11 bases and J by 0 bases; unmatched bases: 12. CDR3 residues: CASRPASGGISYNEQFF. The CDR3 DNA reads as TGCGCCTCCCGCCCGGCTAGCGGGGGGATCTCCTACAATGAGCAGTTCTTC.

The chain links TRBV6-1 to TRBJ1-2; D not certain. V was clipped by 4 bases and J by 4 bases, with 7 bases between them. This CDR3 is built from 12 residues. Germline V gives CDR1 MNHNS, CDR2 SASEGT. CDR3 residues: CASSGGFYGYTF. CDR3 nucleotides: TGTGCCAGCAGTGGCGGGTTCTATGGCTACACCTTC.

Details on this clone: Because it lacks the conserved phenylalanine or tryptophan at the end, this CDR3 is likely a read error. DNA for the CDR3: TGTGCCAGCAGCTTGCTCCTAGCGGGGGGGCCCACAGATACGCAGTATCTT. Protein sequence: CASSLLLAGGPTDTQYL. The rearrangement links TRBV5-4 to TRBJ2-3; 12 bases are shared with TRBD2. Germline values: CDR1 SGHNT, CDR2 YYREEE (reference sequence). J gave up 2 bases and V 1 base, and 5 bases lay outside the gene matches. The CDR3 sequence is 17 residues long.

J is TRBJ2-7 and V is TRBV7-2; the D gene is possibly TRBD2 (5 bases). Germline V gene lookup returns CDR1 SGHTA and CDR2 FQGNSA. Between the trimmed V and J ends, which lost 4 bases and 3 bases, there was a span of 16 bases. The CDR3 is 15 residues long. The DNA of the CDR3 is TGTGCCAGCAGCTCGCAGAGAGGGAGTGGCTACGAGCAGTACTTC. Translated, it gives CASSSQRGSGYEQYF.

The chain joins TRBV9 to TRBJ1-6, with 8 bases aligning to TRBD1. The CDR3 consists of 15 residues. Germline V gives CDR1 SGDLS, CDR2 YYNGEE. Trimming at V came to 4 bases and at J to 10 bases, leaving 10 bases not matched to a gene. The CDR3 nucleotides read TGTGCCAGCAGCCCGCACCAGGGGGCAGGCTCACCCCTCCACTTT. Translating gives CASSPHQGAGSPLHF.

The CDR3 bases are TGCGCCAGCAGTCTCCCCTTTTTAGCCAAAAACATTCAGTACTTC. It encodes CASSLPFLAKNIQYF. The rearrangement joins TRBV23-1 to TRBJ2-4; D is uncertain. TRBV23-1 is an open reading frame whose function is uncertain. V dropped 4 bases and J dropped 0 bases, with 10 bases sitting between them. The CDR3 totals 15 residues.

V is TRBV10-3 and J is TRBJ1-1; 8 bases are shared with TRBD1. The germline V gene has CDR1 ENHRY and CDR2 SYGVKD. The CDR3 extends over 13 amino acids. Unmatched junction bases numbered 3, after V lost 4 bases and J lost 5 bases. The CDR3 bases are TGTGCCATCAGTGCAGACAGGGGTACTGAAGCTTTCTTT. This translates into CAISADRGTEAFF.

The genes are TRBV5-1 and TRBJ2-4, with unresolved D. CDR1 is SGHRS and CDR2 is YFSETQ in the germline V gene. The CDR3 spans 15 residues. V lost 0 bases and J 1 base, leaving 8 bases between the germline ends. CDR3 DNA: TGCGCCAGCAGCTTGGCTCGAGACGCCAAAAACATTCAGTACTTC. Amino acids: CASSLARDAKNIQYF.

Concerning this clone: The same CDR3 arises from other DNA sequences in this sample as well. This chain joins TRBV4-3 and TRBJ2-7, with 7 bases fitting TRBD2. The CDR3 has 13 amino acids. V was clipped by 0 bases and J by 4 bases; unmatched bases: 0. Germline CDR1 LGHNA, CDR2 YSLEER. In DNA form, the CDR3 reads TGCGCCAGCAGCCAAGAAGCGGGGTACGAGCAGTACTTC. Its protein product is CASSQEAGYEQYF.

This clone was detected once. J is TRBJ1-3 and V is TRBV5-8; D possibly corresponds to TRBD1 (5 bases). In germline, CDR1 is SGHTS, CDR2 YDEGEE. Trimming stripped 2 bases from V and 4 bases from J, with 7 bases between. The CDR3 sequence is 13 residues long. CDR3 residues: CASSLYRGNTIYF. In DNA form, the CDR3 reads TGTGCCAGCAGCTTATACAGGGGAAACACCATATATTTT.

Points on this clone: Other DNA sequences in the same sample also yield this CDR3. The chain links TRBV10-3 to TRBJ2-5; either TRBD1 or TRBD2 may fit D (5 bases each). Trimming took off 2 bases at V and 1 base at J, with 8 bases between the two ends. CDR3 length equals 14 residues. Germline V gives CDR1 ENHRY, CDR2 SYGVKD. The CDR3 is CAISEGTGQETQYF. The CDR3 nucleotides are TGTGCCATCAGTGAGGGGACCGGCCAAGAGACCCAGTACTTC.

The chain carries TRBV18 and TRBJ1-2, with 7 bases matching TRBD1. Trimming took 5 bases from V and 5 from J; bases not matched to a gene: 11. Per germline, CDR1 KGHSH and CDR2 LQKENI. The CDR3 is 15 residues long. The CDR3 bases are TGTGCCAGCTCAGTCGGGACAGAGGCTCAGTATGGCTACACCTTC. It specifies CASSVGTEAQYGYTF.

Regarding this clone: The sample carries other DNA sequences with the same CDR3. The rearrangement links TRBV9 to TRBJ1-1; no firm D call. The germline V gene has CDR1 SGDLS and CDR2 YYNGEE. Trimming shortened V by 0 bases and J by 1 base, and 7 bases separated the two germline ends. The CDR3 length is 14 residues. CDR3 nucleotide sequence: TGTGCCAGCAGCGTAGTTCCCGCGAACACTGAAGCTTTCTTT. Its translation is CASSVVPANTEAFF.

This chain connects TRBV11-2 to TRBJ2-7; TRBD1 is a possible D gene (6 bases). This CDR3 is 15 amino acids long. Trimming pared 0 bases from V and 3 bases from J, leaving 12 bases between. Germline lookup yields CDR1 SGHAT and CDR2 FQNNGV. The CDR3 spells CASSLDGARGYEQYF. In DNA form, the CDR3 reads TGTGCCAGCAGCTTAGATGGGGCCAGGGGCTACGAGCAGTACTTC.

A word on this clone: Other DNA variants within this sample encode the same CDR3. The chain is built from TRBV6-5 and TRBJ2-7; 10 bases align to TRBD2. Trimming took 6 bases from V and 2 from J; bases not matched to a gene: 7. The CDR3 contains 15 residues. Germline CDR1 is MNHEY and CDR2 is SVGAGI. The DNA for the CDR3 is TGTGCCAGCAGCCGATGGACTAGCGGAGCCTACGAGCAGTACTTC. Translation gives CASSRWTSGAYEQYF.

The rearrangement links TRBV9 to TRBJ1-2; D may be TRBD1 (5 bases). Trimming took 3 bases from V and 5 from J, leaving 20 bases between them. CDR1 SGDLS and CDR2 YYNGEE come from the germline V gene. The CDR3 has 16 residues. The DNA of the CDR3 is TGTGCCAGCAGCGGATCGGGGATGGGGGACCTATATGGCTACACCTTC. Its protein product is CASSGSGMGDLYGYTF.

The J gene is TRBJ1-6, the V gene TRBV6-1, with D possibly matching TRBD1 (6 bases). The CDR3 runs to 15 residues. CDR1 MNHNS and CDR2 SASEGT come from the germline V gene. V was shortened by 4 bases and J by 10 bases, with 17 bases between the two germline ends. The CDR3 coding sequence is TGTGCCAGCAGTGTTGGCGACAGGAGAGAATCACCCCTCCACTTT. Its translation: CASSVGDRRESPLHF.

The CDR3 is CASSLYGGQETQYF. The CDR3 DNA reads as TGTGCCAGCAGCTTATACGGGGGACAAGAGACCCAGTACTTC. The chain uses TRBV7-3 and TRBJ2-5; D possibly corresponds to TRBD2 (6 bases). Trimming removed 2 bases at V and 2 bases at J, with 9 bases between. The germline gives CDR1 SGHTA, CDR2 FQGTGA. The CDR3 totals 14 residues.

This chain connects TRBV6-5 to TRBJ1-1, with TRBD1 matching 9 bases. This CDR3 has 14 amino acids. Germline V gene lookup returns CDR1 MNHEY and CDR2 SVGAGI. V lost 5 bases and J lost 4; bases outside the gene matches: 5. The CDR3 loop is CASSRGQGPTEAFF. The CDR3 region has the DNA TGTGCCAGCAGTAGAGGACAGGGGCCCACTGAAGCTTTCTTT.

J is TRBJ1-5 and V is TRBV4-2; possible D gene TRBD1, 5 bases. Germline CDR1 is LGHNA and CDR2 is YNFKEQ. V lost 7 bases and J lost 4, with 23 bases in between. CDR3 length: 17 amino acids. The DNA for the CDR3 is TGTGCCAGCACCCCAATCTACGGGGGGGATAGAAATCAGCCCCAGCATTTT. Protein sequence: CASTPIYGGDRNQPQHF.